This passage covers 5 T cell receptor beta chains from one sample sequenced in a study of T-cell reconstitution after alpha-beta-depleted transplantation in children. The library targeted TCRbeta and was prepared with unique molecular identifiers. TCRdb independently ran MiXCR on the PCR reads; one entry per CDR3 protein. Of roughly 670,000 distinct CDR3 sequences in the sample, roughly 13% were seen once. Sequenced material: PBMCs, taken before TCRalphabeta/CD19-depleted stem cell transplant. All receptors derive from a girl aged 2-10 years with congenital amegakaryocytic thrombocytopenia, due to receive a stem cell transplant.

CDR3: CASSQRDRESVYGYTF. Here the CDR3 DNA reads TGCGCCAGCAGCCAACGGGACAGGGAATCCGTCTATGGCTACACCTTC. V usage is TRBV4-1 and J usage is TRBJ1-2; 9 bases are a match to TRBD1. Germline V CDR1 and CDR2: MGHRA, YSYEKL. This CDR3 spans 16 amino acids. V shed 2 bases and J 4 bases; nucleotides not matched to a gene: 8.

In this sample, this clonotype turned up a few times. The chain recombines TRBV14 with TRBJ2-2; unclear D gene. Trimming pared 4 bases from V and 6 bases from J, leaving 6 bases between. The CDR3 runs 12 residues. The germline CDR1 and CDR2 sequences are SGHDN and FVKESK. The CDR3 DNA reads TGTGCCAGCAGCCGCGCTGCCGGGGAGCTGTTTTTT. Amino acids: CASSRAAGELFF.

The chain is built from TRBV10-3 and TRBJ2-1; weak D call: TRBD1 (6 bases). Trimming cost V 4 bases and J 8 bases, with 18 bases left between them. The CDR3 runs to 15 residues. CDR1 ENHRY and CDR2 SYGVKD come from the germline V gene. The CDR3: CAISVSGELIDEQFF. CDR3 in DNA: TGTGCCATCAGTGTGTCAGGGGAGTTGATCGATGAGCAGTTCTTC.

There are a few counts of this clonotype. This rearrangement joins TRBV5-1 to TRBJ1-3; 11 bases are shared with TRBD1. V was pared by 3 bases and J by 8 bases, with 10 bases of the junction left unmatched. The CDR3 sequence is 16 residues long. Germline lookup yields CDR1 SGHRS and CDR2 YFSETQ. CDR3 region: CASSSGQGASRDTIYF. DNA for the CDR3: TGCGCCAGCAGCTCCGGACAGGGGGCGAGTCGGGACACCATATATTTT.

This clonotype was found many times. In DNA form, the CDR3 reads TGTGCCAGCAGCTTACCAAGGGGTGTTGAGACCCAGTACTTC. Its protein is CASSLPRGVETQYF. The rearrangement uses TRBV7-8 and TRBJ2-5, with D perhaps matching TRBD1 (5 bases). Per germline, CDR1 SGHVS and CDR2 FQNEAQ. V lost 2 bases, J lost 5 bases, and 12 bases lay in between. There are 14 residues in the CDR3.